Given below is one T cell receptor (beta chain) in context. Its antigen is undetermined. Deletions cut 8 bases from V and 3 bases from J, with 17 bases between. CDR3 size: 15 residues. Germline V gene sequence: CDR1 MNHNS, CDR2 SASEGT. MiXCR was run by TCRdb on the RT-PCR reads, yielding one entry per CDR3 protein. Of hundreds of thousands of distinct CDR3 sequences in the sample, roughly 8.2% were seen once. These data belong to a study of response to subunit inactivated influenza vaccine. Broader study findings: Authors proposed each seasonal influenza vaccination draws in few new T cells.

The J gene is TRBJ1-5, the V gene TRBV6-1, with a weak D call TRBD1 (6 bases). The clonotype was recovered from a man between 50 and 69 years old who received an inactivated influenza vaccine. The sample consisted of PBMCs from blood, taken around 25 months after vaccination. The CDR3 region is CASGPNRVPNQPQHF. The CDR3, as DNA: TGTGCCAGCGGACCAAACAGGGTTCCCAATCAGCCCCAGCATTTT.